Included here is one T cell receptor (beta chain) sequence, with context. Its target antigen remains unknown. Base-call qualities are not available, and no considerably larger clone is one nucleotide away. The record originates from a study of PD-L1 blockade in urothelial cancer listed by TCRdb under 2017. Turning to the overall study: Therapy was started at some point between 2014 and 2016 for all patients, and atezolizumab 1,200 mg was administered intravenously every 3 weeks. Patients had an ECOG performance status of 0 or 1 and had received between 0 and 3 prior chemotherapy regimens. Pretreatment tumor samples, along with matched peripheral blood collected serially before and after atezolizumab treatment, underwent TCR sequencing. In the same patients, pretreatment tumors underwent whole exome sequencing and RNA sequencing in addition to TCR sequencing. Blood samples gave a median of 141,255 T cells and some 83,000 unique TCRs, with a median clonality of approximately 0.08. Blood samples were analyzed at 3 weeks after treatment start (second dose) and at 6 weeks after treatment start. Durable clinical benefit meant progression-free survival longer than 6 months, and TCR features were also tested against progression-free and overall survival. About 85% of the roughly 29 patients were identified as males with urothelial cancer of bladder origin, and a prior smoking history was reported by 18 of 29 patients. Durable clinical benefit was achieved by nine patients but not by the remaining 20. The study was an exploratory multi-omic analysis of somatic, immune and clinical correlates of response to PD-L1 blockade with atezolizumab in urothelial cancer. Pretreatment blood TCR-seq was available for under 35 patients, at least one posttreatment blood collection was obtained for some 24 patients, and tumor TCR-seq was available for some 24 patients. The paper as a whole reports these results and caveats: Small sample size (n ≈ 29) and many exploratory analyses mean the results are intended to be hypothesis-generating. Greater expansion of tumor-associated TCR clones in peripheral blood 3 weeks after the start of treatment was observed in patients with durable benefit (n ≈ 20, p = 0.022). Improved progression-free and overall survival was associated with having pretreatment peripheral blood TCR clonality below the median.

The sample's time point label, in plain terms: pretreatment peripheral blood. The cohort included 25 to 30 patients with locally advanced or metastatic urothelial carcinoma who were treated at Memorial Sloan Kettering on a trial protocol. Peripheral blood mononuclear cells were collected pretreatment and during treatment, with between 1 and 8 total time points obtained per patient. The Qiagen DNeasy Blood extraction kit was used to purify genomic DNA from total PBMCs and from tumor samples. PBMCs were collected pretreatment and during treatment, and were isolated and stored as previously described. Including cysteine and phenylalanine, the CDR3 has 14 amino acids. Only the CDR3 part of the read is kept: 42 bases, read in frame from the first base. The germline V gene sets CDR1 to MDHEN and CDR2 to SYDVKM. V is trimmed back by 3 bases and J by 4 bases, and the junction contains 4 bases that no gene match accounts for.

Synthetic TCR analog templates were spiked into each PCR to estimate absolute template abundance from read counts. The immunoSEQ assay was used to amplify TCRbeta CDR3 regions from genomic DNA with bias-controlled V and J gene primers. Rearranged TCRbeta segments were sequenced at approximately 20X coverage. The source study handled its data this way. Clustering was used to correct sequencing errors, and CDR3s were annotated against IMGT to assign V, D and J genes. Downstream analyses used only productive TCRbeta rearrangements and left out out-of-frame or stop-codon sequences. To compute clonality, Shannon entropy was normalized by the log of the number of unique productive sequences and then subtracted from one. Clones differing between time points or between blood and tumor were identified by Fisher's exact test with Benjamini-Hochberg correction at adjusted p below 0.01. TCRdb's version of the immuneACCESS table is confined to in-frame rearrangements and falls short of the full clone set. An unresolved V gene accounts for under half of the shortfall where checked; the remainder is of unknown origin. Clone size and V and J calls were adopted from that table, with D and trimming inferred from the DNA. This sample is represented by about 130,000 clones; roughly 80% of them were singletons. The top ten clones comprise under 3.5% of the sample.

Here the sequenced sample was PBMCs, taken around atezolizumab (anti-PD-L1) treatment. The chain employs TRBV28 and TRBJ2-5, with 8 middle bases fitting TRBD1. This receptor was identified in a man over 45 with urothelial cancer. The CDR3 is CASSFQGAGETQYF. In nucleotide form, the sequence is TGTGCCAGCAGTTTCCAGGGGGCTGGAGAGACCCAGTACTTC.